This T cell receptor (beta chain) was recovered during a study of response to subunit inactivated influenza vaccine (dated by TCRdb to 2017 to 2018). For the study in its entirety: Deep quantitative T cell receptor repertoire profiling was used in the study to track responses to a trivalent subunit inactivated influenza vaccine.

Between the V and J ends, shortened by 3 bases and 14 bases respectively, the junction contains 14 bases. CDR1 is given as DFQATT and CDR2 as SNEGSKA, both from the germline V gene (reference sequence). The CDR3, from cysteine to phenylalanine, totals 11 residues. The kept DNA is CDR3 alone, 33 bases in frame from the first base. Library prep was done by RT-PCR. Instrument used: Illumina HiSeq 2500. The public reads were quality trimmed at Q25 with fastp and then assembled into clones with MiXCR by TCRdb, keeping productive beta chains. One record per CDR3 amino acid sequence lists the most common genes and DNA. This sample comprises around 520,000 distinct CDR3 sequences, around 25% of them detected only once. The ten largest clones take up around 2% of the sample. Turning to this clonotype: The clone's antigen remains unknown. No quality values exist for individual bases; no much larger clone is one base distant.

Paper-wide results and their limitations: The authors proposed that each seasonal influenza vaccination may bring in only a limited number of new T cells.

This specimen was CD4+ T cells sorted from PBMCs, taken 4 to 6 days after vaccination. The chain is made from TRBV20-1 and TRBJ2-1; TRBD2 is possibly the D segment (6 matching bases). The TCR originated in a man between 45 and 60 years old who received an inactivated influenza vaccine. Donor details come from another sample of the same person, matched by shared clones. The CDR3 region: CSASSGTRKFF. The nucleotide sequence is given as TGCAGTGCTAGTTCGGGGACTCGAAAGTTCTTC.